The 32 T cell receptor beta chains below come from one sample, sequenced in a study of T cell responses to AZD1222 COVID-19 vaccine. Measured with immunoSEQ multiplex PCR; TCRdb has only the in-frame clones, and not every one. The repertoire holds some 140,000 clones, with more than 80% as singletons. The sequenced sample was peripheral blood, obtained on day 0 of AZD1222 vaccination. Receptor source: an adult in good health.

This clone was observed once. This chain uses TRBV6-6 with TRBJ2-2, with unresolved D. Germline CDR1 MNHNY, CDR2 SVGAGI (reference sequence). The V and J ends lost 2 bases and 5 bases respectively, with 12 bases between them. The CDR3 is 15 residues long. Here the CDR3 reads CASSYEGRGTGELFF. The CDR3 DNA reads as TGTGCCAGCAGTTACGAAGGTAGAGGAACCGGGGAGCTGTTTTTT.

The CDR3 reads CASTQGTYSYNEQFF. The CDR3 DNA reads TGTGCCAGCACCCAAGGGACTTACTCCTACAATGAGCAGTTCTTC. The chain joins TRBV7-2 to TRBJ2-1; D may be TRBD2 (6 bases). Per germline, CDR1 SGHTA and CDR2 FQGNSA. V gave up 7 bases and J gave up 0 bases, with 13 bases separating them. The CDR3 totals 15 residues.

This clone was detected once. This chain uses TRBV10-1 with TRBJ2-6, with a tentative D call TRBD2 (7 bases). The CDR3 is 19 residues long. The germline V gene has CDR1 WNHNN and CDR2 SYGVQD (reference sequence). Trimming removed 0 bases at V and 0 bases at J, with 15 bases between. CDR3 protein: CASSESRGPIHSGANVLTF. The CDR3 DNA follows: TGCGCCAGCAGTGAGTCGCGGGGGCCCATCCACTCTGGGGCCAACGTCCTGACTTTC.

The J gene is TRBJ1-4, the V gene TRBV3-1 (or the pseudogene TRBV3-2); D possibly corresponds to TRBD1 (5 bases). The CDR3 loop spans 14 amino acids. V lost 4 bases, J lost 7 bases, and 13 bases lay in between. The germline V gene encodes CDR1 LGHDT and CDR2 YNNKEL (reference sequence). The CDR3 loop is CASSRRRDREKLFF. The CDR3 region has the DNA TGTGCCAGCAGCCGTAGACGGGACCGTGAAAAACTGTTTTTT.

The chain couples TRBV18 to TRBJ1-2; 7 nucleotides line up with TRBD1. Germline V CDR1 and CDR2: KGHSH, LQKENI. This CDR3 contains 14 residues. The J segment lost 2 bases and the V segment lost 6 bases, leaving 6 bases of the junction unmatched. The CDR3 is CASSSTGTNYGYTF. The CDR3 DNA reads TGTGCCAGCTCCTCGACAGGGACCAACTATGGCTACACCTTC. Full variable domain (outside the CDR3, taken from reference TRBV18 and TRBJ1-2): NAGVMQNPRHLVRRRGQEARLRCSPMKGHSHVYWYRQLPEEGLKFMVYLQKENIIDESGMPKERFSAEFPKEGPSILRIQQVVRGDSAAYFCASSSTGTNYGYTFGSGTRLTVV.

This chain connects TRBV21-1 to TRBJ1-1; no check of the table's D call, TRBD1, against the DNA was made. TRBV21-1 represents a pseudogene. The CDR3 spans 21 residues. This CDR3 reads CASSSPVGSQGYPSRHTEAFF. CDR3 sequence (DNA): TGTGCCAGCAGCTCCCCGGTGGGGTCCCAGGGATACCCCTCAAGGCACACTGAAGCTTTCTTT.

V is TRBV2 and J is TRBJ1-1, with D perhaps TRBD1 (5 bases). V was shortened by 7 bases and J by 1 base, with 10 bases between the two germline ends. The CDR3 spans 13 residues. Germline values: CDR1 SNHLY, CDR2 FYNNEI. CDR3 region: CASTQEPNTEAFF. The DNA for the CDR3 is TGTGCCAGCACACAGGAACCGAACACTGAAGCTTTCTTT.

This sequence joins TRBV5-4 and TRBJ1-1; D unresolved. This CDR3 spans 15 amino acids. Germline CDR1 SGHNT, CDR2 YYREEE (reference sequence). Trimming cost V 4 bases and J 4 bases, with 17 bases left between them. As DNA, the CDR3 is TGTGCCAGCAGCCCCTCCCGGAACGGTCGCACTGAAGCTTTCTTT. Its protein product is CASSPSRNGRTEAFF.

The table lists this clone with a count of one. The rearrangement joins TRBV28 to TRBJ1-5, with 10 bases matching TRBD1. The CDR3 is 17 amino acids. J gave up 5 bases and V 2 bases, and 9 bases lay outside the gene matches. CDR1 MDHEN and CDR2 SYDVKM come from the germline V gene. This chain's CDR3 is CASSLERQGAFDQPQHF. CDR3 in DNA: TGTGCCAGCAGTTTAGAACGACAGGGGGCCTTTGATCAGCCCCAGCATTTT.

The chain combines TRBV4-2 with TRBJ1-6; no reliable D call. With 6 bases removed from V and 7 bases from J, the gap between germline ends came to 7 bases. The V gene's germline CDR1 is LGHNA and CDR2 YNFKEQ. The CDR3 has 12 amino acids. As DNA, the CDR3 is TGTGCCAGCAGGGAGGGAAATTCACCCCTCCACTTT. Translating gives CASREGNSPLHF.

V gene TRBV11-2 combines with J gene TRBJ1-6; perhaps TRBD1 as D (5 bases). There are 15 residues in the CDR3. V shed 5 bases and J shed 7 bases, with 15 bases lying between them. CDR1 SGHAT and CDR2 FQNNGV come from the germline V gene. The CDR3 DNA follows: TGTGCCAGCAGCAGGGGAGTTATGGTAAATTCACCCCTCCACTTT. This codes for CASSRGVMVNSPLHF.

The chain couples TRBV28 to TRBJ2-7; D ambiguous. V was trimmed by 8 bases and J by 0 bases, leaving 11 bases between them. The CDR3 runs to 13 residues. Germline CDR1 is MDHEN and CDR2 is SYDVKM. CDR3: CASLSRSSYEQYF. CDR3 bases: TGTGCCAGCCTATCTAGGTCCTCCTACGAGCAGTACTTC.

The J gene is TRBJ1-1, the V gene TRBV10-3, with D maybe TRBD1 (6 bases). Trimming took off 5 bases at V and 4 bases at J, with 17 bases between the two ends. CDR1 is ENHRY and CDR2 is SYGVKD in the germline V gene. The CDR3 totals 15 residues. Here the CDR3 reads CAISPLQGRGTEAFF. The CDR3, as DNA: TGTGCCATCAGTCCATTACAGGGCCGAGGCACTGAAGCTTTCTTT.

The chain combines TRBV28 with TRBJ1-5; D call uncertain. This CDR3 spans 14 amino acids. Germline-derived CDR1 and CDR2 are MDHEN and SYDVKM. The V and J ends lost 3 bases and 5 bases respectively, with 11 bases between them. CDR3 residues: CASSLVSADQPQHF. In DNA form, the CDR3 reads TGTGCCAGCAGTTTGGTGTCAGCAGATCAGCCCCAGCATTTT.

V is TRBV6-5 and J is TRBJ2-2; 7 bases map to TRBD1. Germline V gene lookup returns CDR1 MNHEY and CDR2 SVGAGI. This CDR3 comprises 13 residues. J gave up 2 bases and V 11 bases, and 5 bases lay outside the gene matches. The CDR3 nucleotides read TGTGCCCCCAGGGACAGTAACACCGGGGAGCTGTTTTTT. Residues: CAPRDSNTGELFF.

This clone was observed once. J is TRBJ1-1 and V is TRBV5-4; D gene unclear. In germline, CDR1 is SGHNT, CDR2 YYREEE (reference sequence). Trimming pared 2 bases from V and 2 bases from J, leaving 10 bases between. The CDR3 loop spans 14 amino acids. The DNA for the CDR3 is TGTGCCAGCAGCTTTTCGGCCAGAAACACTGAAGCTTTCTTT. Translating gives CASSFSARNTEAFF.

The chain has TRBV5-1 and TRBJ1-2; D unresolved. Trimming took off 0 bases at V and 4 bases at J, with 13 bases between the two ends. The CDR3 has 15 amino acids. From germline, CDR1 is SGHRS and CDR2 YFSETQ. CDR3 bases: TGCGCCAGCAGCTTGGATGGGCAGGCCGGCTATGGCTACACCTTC. Its protein product is CASSLDGQAGYGYTF.

The V gene is TRBV25-1, the J gene TRBJ1-2, with TRBD1 identical over 7 bases. CDR1 and CDR2 (germline): MGHDK, SYGVNS. Trimming took 6 bases from V and 8 from J; bases not matched to a gene: 9. The CDR3 has 13 residues. The CDR3 reads CASSGGGFWGYTF. The CDR3 DNA follows: TGTGCCAGCAGCGGAGGGGGCTTCTGGGGCTACACCTTC.

This chain uses TRBV11-3 with TRBJ1-1, with 9 bases lining up with TRBD1. Per germline, CDR1 SGHNT and CDR2 YENEEA. This CDR3 comprises 17 residues. The V segment lost 1 base and the J segment 1 base; nucleotides outside the gene matches: 7. In DNA, the CDR3 is TGTGCCAGCAGCTTAGGGACAGGGGCGCCTGGGAACACTGAAGCTTTCTTT. It encodes CASSLGTGAPGNTEAFF.

The V call is TRBV28, the J call TRBJ1-2; 12 bases align to TRBD1. V dropped 6 bases and J dropped 4; count of bases not matched to a gene: 9. CDR3 length: 16 residues. Germline CDR1 reads MDHEN; CDR2 reads SYDVKM. CDR3 in amino acids: CASREGGTGGLYGYTF. The CDR3 nucleotides read TGTGCCAGCAGGGAAGGTGGGACAGGGGGCCTCTATGGCTACACCTTC.

This clone was recorded a few times. The gene calls are TRBV19 and TRBJ1-5; 9 nucleotides match TRBD1. The CDR3 has 14 amino acids. The germline CDR1 and CDR2 sequences are LNHDA and SQIVND (reference sequence). Germline trimming cut 6 bases from V and 7 bases from J; bases unmatched to any gene: 7. The CDR3 protein is CASRTGGQRQPQHF. The CDR3, as DNA: TGTGCCAGTAGAACAGGGGGCCAGCGGCAGCCCCAGCATTTT.

This clone came up once. The genes are TRBV30 and TRBJ2-2, with 9 bases identical to TRBD1. CDR1 and CDR2 (germline): GTSNPN, SVGIG (reference sequence). The CDR3 sequence is 15 residues long. With V trimmed by 0 bases and J by 8 bases, 7 bases remained unmatched. The DNA of the CDR3 is TGTGCCTGGAGTGTATTGGGACAGGGTTCAGGGGAGCTGTTTTTT. Amino acids: CAWSVLGQGSGELFF.

V usage is TRBV5-1 and J usage is TRBJ1-1; D perhaps matches TRBD1 (6 bases). The germline V gene encodes CDR1 SGHRS and CDR2 YFSETQ. There are 17 residues in the CDR3. Trimming pared 4 bases from V and 4 bases from J, leaving 23 bases between. The CDR3, as DNA: TGCGCCAGCAGCCCTACCCCACAGGGAGGCTGGGGCACTGAAGCTTTCTTT. Residues: CASSPTPQGGWGTEAFF.

The genes are TRBV28 and TRBJ1-2; D not certain. V was clipped by 2 bases and J by 0 bases, with 7 bases between them. This CDR3 comprises 14 residues. Germline lookup yields CDR1 MDHEN and CDR2 SYDVKM. As DNA, the CDR3 is TGTGCCAGCAGTTTAAATGGTGCTAACTATGGCTACACCTTC. Its protein product is CASSLNGANYGYTF.

The V call is TRBV9, the J call TRBJ1-1; weak D call: TRBD1 (5 bases). Trimming cost V 0 bases and J 12 bases, with 15 bases left between them. The CDR3 runs 13 residues. CDR1 is SGDLS, CDR2 YYNGEE, per germline. The CDR3 region has the DNA TGTGCCAGCAGCGTAGTTCCCGGGGGGGGATCTTTCTTT. Translating gives CASSVVPGGGSFF. The full variable domain, rest sourced from reference TRBV9 and TRBJ1-1, is DSGVTQTPKHLITATGQRVTLRCSPRSGDLSVYWYQQSLDQGLQFLIQYYNGEERAKGNILERFSAQQFPDLHSELNLSSLELGDSALYFCASSVVPGGGSFFGQGTRLTVV.

The J gene is TRBJ1-1, the V gene TRBV5-1, with D maybe TRBD1 (6 bases). The germline CDR1 and CDR2 sequences are SGHRS and YFSETQ. CDR3 length: 14 residues. V shed 4 bases and J shed 1 base, with 11 bases lying between them. CDR3 nucleotides: TGCGCCAGCAGCCCGGACAGCACGAACACTGAAGCTTTCTTT. This codes for CASSPDSTNTEAFF.

The CDR3 DNA sequence: TGTGCCAGCAGCCCCGGGAAGGGAGGGTACAATGAGCAGTTCTTC. It codes for CASSPGKGGYNEQFF. The rearrangement links TRBV5-4 to TRBJ2-1; 7 bases fit TRBD2. After removal of 4 bases from V and 4 bases from J, the junction contained 8 bases not matched to a gene. Germline V gives CDR1 SGHNT, CDR2 YYREEE (reference sequence). CDR3 length: 15 residues.

The chain couples TRBV19 to TRBJ1-5; D not certain. Germline V gene data show CDR1 as LNHDA and CDR2 as SQIVND (reference sequence). Trimming removed 3 bases at V and 5 bases at J, with 8 bases between. CDR3 size: 13 residues. In DNA form, the CDR3 reads TGTGCCAGTAGTATCCCCAGTTATCAGCCCCAGCATTTT. It encodes CASSIPSYQPQHF.

V usage is TRBV28 and J usage is TRBJ1-6, with D maybe TRBD1 (5 bases). This CDR3 region has 13 residues. The ends were cut back, 7 bases at V and 7 bases at J, with 11 bases in the middle. The V gene's germline CDR1 is MDHEN and CDR2 SYDVKM. CDR3 region: CASKPGKNSPLHF. The CDR3 DNA reads TGTGCCAGCAAGCCAGGGAAGAATTCACCCCTCCACTTT.

The V and J genes are TRBV19 and TRBJ1-4; D remains unclear. This CDR3 has 14 residues. Trimming shortened V by 6 bases and J by 7 bases, and 15 bases separated the two germline ends. Germline CDR1 and CDR2: LNHDA and SQIVND (reference sequence). The CDR3 is CASSTRIGGEKLFF. The CDR3 region has the DNA TGTGCCAGTAGCACCCGGATTGGAGGTGAAAAACTGTTTTTT.

Comments on this clone: The sample holds other DNA sequences that translate to the same CDR3. This chain connects TRBV7-9 to TRBJ2-3, with TRBD1 as a possible D gene (5 bases). The V end was cut by 5 bases, the J end by 2 bases, with 14 bases between. This CDR3 has 15 amino acids. Germline values: CDR1 SEHNR, CDR2 FQNEAQ (reference sequence). CDR3 sequence reads: CASSPPGISTDTQYF. The CDR3 nucleotides read TGTGCCAGCAGCCCCCCAGGGATATCCACAGATACGCAGTATTTT.

The V gene is TRBV3-1 (or the pseudogene TRBV3-2), the J gene TRBJ1-2; D gene unclear. The CDR3 sequence is 12 residues long. Per germline, CDR1 LGHDT and CDR2 YNNKEL (reference sequence). The germline V and J ends were trimmed by 6 bases and 8 bases, with 13 bases remaining between them. CDR3 in DNA: TGTGCCAGCAGAAGGCACGGGGAGGGCTACACCTTC. Protein product: CASRRHGEGYTF.